This T cell receptor (beta chain) was captured by sequencing in a study of T-cell reconstitution after alpha-beta-depleted transplantation in children. This clonotype was counted between two and nine times. Antigen specificity is unknown. The CDR3 is made up of 15 amino acids. V gave up 3 bases and J gave up 8 bases, with 18 bases separating them. Germline values: CDR1 SGHRS, CDR2 YFSETQ. Preparation of the TCRbeta library involved a method that used unique molecular identifiers. Each CDR3 protein is one row after TCRdb ran MiXCR on the PCR reads. The table has around 90,000 distinct CDR3 sequences, roughly a sixth seen once. Study-wide findings and caveats: Two months or so post-transplant, alpha-beta T cells reportedly derived from several hundred expanded graft clones. When one year had passed after transplant, most T-cell counts and diversity came from newly produced T cells. Surviving recipient T cells and thymic progenitors produced the high day-60 TCRbeta diversity seen in some patients.

Sequenced material: PBMCs, mostly from graft donor cells, taken 180 days after TCRalphabeta/CD19-depleted stem cell transplant. The rearrangement uses TRBV5-1 and TRBJ2-1; D perhaps matches TRBD2 (6 bases). This clonotype was sampled from a male patient aged 2-15 years who had a stem cell transplant for acute lymphoblastic leukemia, so the T cells may come from the graft donor. The CDR3 DNA is TGCGCCAGCAGCTCAGGAGGGCCATCATTCGATGAGCAGTTCTTC. It is translated as CASSSGGPSFDEQFF.